This T cell receptor beta chain appears in the sequencing data of a study of T cell responses to AZD1222 COVID-19 vaccine. Notes on the study in general: Regions left unmutated in variants are reportedly the target of nearly half of spike-specific TCRs. Repertoire sampling happened only post peak T cell response.

Produced via immunoSEQ multiplex PCR; TCRdb's table is partial and in-frame only. The data show around 100,000 clones, more than 90% seen once. To note about this clone: Its antigen is not identified.

This clonotype was sampled from an adult in good health. This specimen consisted of peripheral blood, obtained on day 0 of AZD1222 vaccination.

This CDR3 is CASSQTENYGYTF. The DNA for the CDR3 is TGTGCCAGCAGCCAGACAGAGAACTATGGCTACACCTTC. The chain joins TRBV5-6 to TRBJ1-2; D might be TRBD1 (5 bases). V shed 4 bases and J shed 2 bases, with 9 bases lying between them. The CDR3 totals 13 residues. Germline loops: CDR1 SGHDT, CDR2 YYEEEE.